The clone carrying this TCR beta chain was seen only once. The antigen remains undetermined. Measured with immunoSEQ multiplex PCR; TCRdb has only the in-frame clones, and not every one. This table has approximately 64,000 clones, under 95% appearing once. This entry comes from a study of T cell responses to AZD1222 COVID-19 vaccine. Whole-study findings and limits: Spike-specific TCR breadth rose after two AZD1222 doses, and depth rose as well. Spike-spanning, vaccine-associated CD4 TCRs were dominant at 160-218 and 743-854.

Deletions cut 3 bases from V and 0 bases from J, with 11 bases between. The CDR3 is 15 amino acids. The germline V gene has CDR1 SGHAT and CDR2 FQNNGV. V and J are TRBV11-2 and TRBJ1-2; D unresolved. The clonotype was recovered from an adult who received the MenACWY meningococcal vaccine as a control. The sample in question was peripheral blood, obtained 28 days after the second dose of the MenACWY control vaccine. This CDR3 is CASSFTVKANYGYTF. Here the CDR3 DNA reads TGTGCCAGCAGCTTTACCGTGAAAGCTAACTATGGCTACACCTTC. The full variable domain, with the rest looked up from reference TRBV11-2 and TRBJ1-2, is EAGVAQSPRYKIIEKRQSVAFWCNPISGHATLYWYQQILGQGPKLLIQFQNNGVVDDSQLPKDRFSAERLKGVDSTLKIQPAKLEDSAVYLCASSFTVKANYGYTFGSGTRLTVV.